The sequence of this TCR beta chain was determined in a study of shared clonotypes between healthy human individuals. For the study at large: Three plates each covered CD4 naive and memory; CD8 naive two, CD8 memory one.

Generated by immunoSEQ multiplex PCR, the TCRdb table keeps only in-frame clones and is missing some. Altogether 2 million to 2.5 million clones are present, roughly 93% being singletons, with the ten largest covering under 0.45%. Comment on this clone: Its antigen is currently unknown.

V was pared by 7 bases and J by 1 base, with 7 bases of the junction left unmatched. Germline V gives CDR1 SQVTM, CDR2 ANQGSEA. The CDR3 totals 13 residues. Study results and limitations: It was anticipated that sequencing depth would influence how many clonotypes donors shared.

The clonotype originates from a man aged 18 to 30 in good health. Some clones in this sample may be carry-over from other donors' samples. The specimen sequenced was naive CD4+ T cells from PBMCs. The subset denotes: CD45RA+ positively selected. The chain is built from TRBV29-1 and TRBJ2-7; TRBD1 matches at 7 bases. This CDR3 reads CSAHDRDSYEQYF. The CDR3 nucleotides are TGCAGCGCCCATGACAGGGATTCCTACGAGCAGTACTTC.